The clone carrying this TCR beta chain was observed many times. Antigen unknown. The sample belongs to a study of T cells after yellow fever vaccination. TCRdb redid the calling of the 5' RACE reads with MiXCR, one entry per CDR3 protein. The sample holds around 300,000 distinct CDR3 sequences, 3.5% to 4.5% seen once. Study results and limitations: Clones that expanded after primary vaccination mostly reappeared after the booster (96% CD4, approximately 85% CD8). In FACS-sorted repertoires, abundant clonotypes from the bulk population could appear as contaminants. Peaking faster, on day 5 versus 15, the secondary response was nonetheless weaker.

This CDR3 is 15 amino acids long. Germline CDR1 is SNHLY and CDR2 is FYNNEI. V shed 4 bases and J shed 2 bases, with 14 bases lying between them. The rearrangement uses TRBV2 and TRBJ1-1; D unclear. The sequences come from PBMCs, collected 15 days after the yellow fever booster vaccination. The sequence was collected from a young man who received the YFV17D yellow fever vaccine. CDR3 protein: CASSGVAGANTEAFF. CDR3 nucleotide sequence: TGTGCCAGCAGTGGCGTGGCGGGAGCAAACACTGAAGCTTTCTTT.